The 29 T cell receptor beta chains in this list originate from one sample, sequenced in a study of shared clonotypes between healthy human individuals. The protocol was immunoSEQ multiplex PCR, while the TCRdb copy is restricted to in-frame clones and leaves out a portion. The sample records 550,000 to 700,000 clones, around four fifths being singletons. The specimen was memory CD4+ T cells sorted from blood. The subset denotes: CD45RA-negative fraction. These receptors were obtained from a woman aged 25 to 39 in good health.

The genes are TRBV4-2 and TRBJ2-7; TRBD2 aligns across 10 bases. The length of the CDR3 is 16 residues. With V trimmed by 0 bases and J by 2 bases, 4 bases remained unmatched. Germline lookup yields CDR1 LGHNA and CDR2 YNFKEQ. CDR3 nucleotide sequence: TGTGCCAGCAGCCAAGAACTAGCGGGATCCACCTACGAGCAGTACTTC. Translation: CASSQELAGSTYEQYF.

The rearrangement joins TRBV28 to TRBJ1-5; tentative D call: TRBD1 (5 bases). Per germline, CDR1 MDHEN and CDR2 SYDVKM. The CDR3 loop spans 14 amino acids. Trimming cost V 5 bases and J 8 bases, with 16 bases left between them. The CDR3 here is CASSLGDRQKPQHF. As DNA, the CDR3 is TGTGCCAGCAGTCTAGGGGACCGACAAAAGCCCCAGCATTTT.

This clone was recorded many times. This rearrangement joins TRBV6-4 to TRBJ2-1; D remains unclear. V gave up 3 bases and J gave up 0 bases, with 9 bases separating them. Germline V gene data show CDR1 as MRHNA and CDR2 as SNTAGT. The CDR3 has 15 residues. CDR3 coding DNA: TGTGCCAGCAGTGAGGACGGAAGCTCCTACAATGAGCAGTTCTTC. Translation: CASSEDGSSYNEQFF.

The CDR3 reads CASTTTSGTYEQYF. The CDR3 bases are TGTGCCAGCACGACAACTAGCGGAACCTACGAGCAGTACTTC. The V call is TRBV6-1, the J call TRBJ2-7, with TRBD2 identical over 8 bases. The germline gives CDR1 MNHNS, CDR2 SASEGT. There are 14 residues in the CDR3. Trimming removed 7 bases from V and 2 bases from J; junction bases left unmatched: 7.

This clone has just one count. The J gene is TRBJ2-7, the V gene TRBV2; 7 positions agree with TRBD2. The V gene end was trimmed by 2 bases and the J gene end by 3 bases; junction bases not matched to a gene: 4. This CDR3 spans 14 amino acids. Per germline, CDR1 SNHLY and CDR2 FYNNEI. The DNA of the CDR3 is TGTGCCAGCAGTGAAATACTAGCGAGCTACGAGCAGTACTTC. Translated, it gives CASSEILASYEQYF.

The rearrangement uses TRBV7-6 and TRBJ2-3, with 8 bases matching TRBD1. The CDR3 loop spans 17 amino acids. The germline gives CDR1 SGHVS, CDR2 FNYEAQ. The V and J ends lost 1 base and 1 base, in that order; junction bases with no gene match: 7. CDR3 protein: CASSLVTGGLGTDTQYF. The CDR3 region has the DNA TGTGCCAGCAGCTTAGTAACAGGGGGATTGGGCACAGATACGCAGTATTTT. Filled out from reference TRBV7-6 and TRBJ2-3, the complete variable domain reads GAGVSQSPRYKVTKRGQDVALRCDPISGHVSLYWYRQALGQGPEFLTYFNYEAQQDKSGLPNDRFSAERPEGSISTLTIQRTEQRDSAMYRCASSLVTGGLGTDTQYFGPGTRLTVL.

This clone has just a few counts. V gene TRBV30 combines with J gene TRBJ1-2; no reliable D call. Trimming shortened V by 3 bases and J by 4 bases, and 12 bases separated the two germline ends. The CDR3 is made up of 13 amino acids. CDR1 GTSNPN and CDR2 SVGIG come from the germline V gene (reference sequence). The CDR3 protein is CAWSGRRSYGYTF. As DNA, the CDR3 is TGTGCCTGGAGCGGTAGAAGATCCTATGGCTACACCTTC.

V and J are TRBV5-1 and TRBJ1-2, with D unresolved. This CDR3 is built from 14 residues. The germline V and J ends were trimmed by 4 bases and 3 bases, with 13 bases remaining between them. The germline V gene has CDR1 SGHRS and CDR2 YFSETQ. As DNA, the CDR3 is TGCGCCAGCAGCCGGACGACAAGGGACTATGGCTACACCTTC. Amino acid sequence: CASSRTTRDYGYTF.

The genes are TRBV18 and TRBJ2-1; D might be TRBD2 (5 bases). V shed 2 bases and J shed 8 bases, with 13 bases lying between them. This CDR3 has 14 residues. Germline V gives CDR1 KGHSH, CDR2 LQKENI. In DNA, the CDR3 is TGTGCCAGCTCACCATTGGAGGATAGCTATGAGCAGTTCTTC. Translating it yields CASSPLEDSYEQFF.

V gene TRBV25-1 combines with J gene TRBJ2-7, with 9 bases fitting TRBD1. The CDR3 is made up of 15 amino acids. The V gene's germline CDR1 is MGHDK and CDR2 SYGVNS. Germline trimming cut 3 bases from V and 1 base from J; bases unmatched to any gene: 4. CDR3 residues: CASSDVGQGSYEQYF. The DNA for the CDR3 is TGTGCCAGCAGTGACGTGGGACAGGGTTCCTACGAGCAGTACTTC.

V is TRBV28 and J is TRBJ2-7; no definite D call. Per the germline V gene, CDR1 is MDHEN and CDR2 is SYDVKM. V was shortened by 6 bases and J by 2 bases, with 17 bases between the two germline ends. The CDR3 loop spans 15 amino acids. CDR3 bases: TGTGCCAGCAGGTACCGACTCCCAGGCCCCTACGAGCAGTACTTC. Its protein product is CASRYRLPGPYEQYF. Filled out from reference TRBV28 and TRBJ2-7, the complete variable domain reads DVKVTQSSRYLVKRTGEKVFLECVQDMDHENMFWYRQDPGLGLRLIYFSYDVKMKEKGDIPEGYSVSREKKERFSLILESASTNQTSMYLCASRYRLPGPYEQYFGPGTRLTVT.

The rearrangement uses TRBV30 and TRBJ2-2; possible D gene TRBD1, 5 bases. This CDR3 has 14 residues. V was pared by 3 bases and J by 0 bases, with 8 bases between. Germline V gene sequence: CDR1 GTSNPN, CDR2 SVGIG (reference sequence). CDR3 sequence: CAWRARANTGELFF. The CDR3 nucleotides read TGTGCCTGGAGGGCCAGGGCGAACACCGGGGAGCTGTTTTTT. Using reference TRBV30 and TRBJ2-2 for the parts outside the CDR3, the full variable domain is SQTIHQWPATLVQPVGSPLSLECTVEGTSNPNLYWYRQAAGRGLQLLFYSVGIGQISSEVPQNLSASRPQDRQFILSSKKLLLSDSGFYLCAWRARANTGELFFGEGSRLTVL.

A note on this clone: Possible read error: a much larger clone is one base away. Other DNA sequences of this sample code for an identical CDR3. The chain has TRBV25-1 and TRBJ2-7; a possible D gene is TRBD1 (6 bases). Deletions cut 5 bases from V and 3 bases from J, with 8 bases between. This CDR3 is built from 12 residues. Germline loops: CDR1 MGHDK, CDR2 SYGVNS. For the CDR3, the DNA is TGTGCCAGCAGTAGGGGGAGCTACGAGCAGTACTTC. This translates into CASSRGSYEQYF.

V is TRBV9 and J is TRBJ2-7; 7 bases are shared with TRBD1. Germline lookup yields CDR1 SGDLS and CDR2 YYNGEE. This CDR3 has 15 amino acids. With V trimmed by 4 bases and J by 0 bases, 7 bases remained unmatched. The CDR3 spells CASSFSGTDSYEQYF. CDR3 nucleotides: TGTGCCAGCAGCTTCTCCGGGACAGACTCCTACGAGCAGTACTTC.

This chain joins TRBV5-4 and TRBJ2-7; no clear D. Per the germline V gene, CDR1 is SGHNT and CDR2 is YYREEE (reference sequence). Trimming removed 0 bases from V and 3 bases from J, with 10 bases in between. CDR3 length: 14 residues. The CDR3 DNA reads TGTGCCAGCAGCTTGGAGGCTTCCGGCTACGAGCAGTACTTC. Translating gives CASSLEASGYEQYF.

J is TRBJ2-1 and V is TRBV27; TRBD2 agrees at 7 bases. CDR3 size: 16 residues. In germline, CDR1 is MNHEY, CDR2 SMNVEV (reference sequence). Trimming removed 6 bases from V and 7 bases from J; junction bases left unmatched: 15. Here the CDR3 reads CASRRLGASGQNEQFF. The CDR3 bases are TGTGCCAGCAGAAGACTTGGGGCTAGCGGCCAGAATGAGCAGTTCTTC.

The chain employs TRBV28 and TRBJ1-5; 12 bases fit TRBD1. V lost 6 bases, J lost 7 bases, and 10 bases stayed unmatched. CDR1 and CDR2 (germline): MDHEN, SYDVKM. The CDR3 runs 16 residues. The CDR3 sequence: CASSPIGDRGHQPQHF. In nucleotides, the CDR3 is TGTGCCAGCAGCCCCATCGGGGACAGGGGGCACCAGCCCCAGCATTTT.

V gene TRBV4-1 combines with J gene TRBJ2-1; 11 bases agree with TRBD2. J was trimmed by 9 bases and V by 0 bases; bases with no gene match: 10. The CDR3 covers 17 residues. Germline assignment: CDR1 MGHRA and CDR2 YSYEKL. The chain's CDR3 is CASSQEPIAGGPGEQFF. The CDR3 DNA is TGCGCCAGCAGCCAAGAGCCTATAGCGGGAGGGCCGGGTGAGCAGTTCTTC.

The chain recombines TRBV27 with TRBJ2-7, with 10 bases matching TRBD2. J lost 4 bases, V lost 4 bases, and 7 bases had no gene match. CDR1 and CDR2 from the germline V gene are MNHEY and SMNVEV (reference sequence). The CDR3 is 15 residues long. The CDR3 is CASSSGGLAEYEQYF. CDR3 nucleotides: TGTGCCAGCAGTTCCGGCGGACTAGCGGAGTACGAGCAGTACTTC.

This clone was found many times. CDR3 loop: CAWTSYTGELFF. The CDR3 DNA is TGTGCCTGGACGAGCTACACCGGGGAGCTGTTTTTT. The chain couples TRBV30 to TRBJ2-2; D remains unclear. CDR1 GTSNPN and CDR2 SVGIG come from the germline V gene (reference sequence). V was pared by 4 bases and J by 3 bases, with 6 bases between. This CDR3 comprises 12 residues. The variable domain in full, with the rest retrieved from reference TRBV30 and TRBJ2-2, is SQTIHQWPATLVQPVGSPLSLECTVEGTSNPNLYWYRQAAGRGLQLLFYSVGIGQISSEVPQNLSASRPQDRQFILSSKKLLLSDSGFYLCAWTSYTGELFFGEGSRLTVL.

The rearrangement joins TRBV28 to TRBJ1-4, with D unclear. Germline V lookup: CDR1 MDHEN, CDR2 SYDVKM. The CDR3 has 16 residues. Trimming left V 1 base short and J 0 bases short, with 9 bases between. The CDR3 sequence is CASSLLAKATNEKLFF. For the CDR3, the DNA is TGTGCCAGCAGTTTATTAGCAAAAGCAACTAATGAAAAACTGTTTTTT.

This clone was detected only once. The J gene is TRBJ2-2, the V gene TRBV11-3; D is perhaps TRBD1 (6 bases). CDR1 SGHNT and CDR2 YENEEA come from the germline V gene. V lost 4 bases, J lost 6 bases, and 12 bases lay in between. The CDR3 covers 14 residues. In DNA, the CDR3 is TGTGCCAGCAGCTCTGGGACATTCCCCGGGGAGCTGTTTTTT. This gives the protein CASSSGTFPGELFF.

This chain links TRBV19 with TRBJ1-5, with D maybe TRBD1 (5 bases). Trimming took 4 bases from V and 5 from J, leaving 15 bases between them. The CDR3 runs to 15 residues. Germline V gives CDR1 LNHDA, CDR2 SQIVND (reference sequence). In nucleotides, the CDR3 is TGTGCCAGTAGTAGCCCTCGGTTGGGGGATCAGCCCCAGCATTTT. This encodes CASSSPRLGDQPQHF. Supplemented by reference TRBV19 and TRBJ1-5, the full variable domain reads DGGITQSPKYLFRKEGQNVTLSCEQNLNHDAMYWYRQDPGQGLRLIYYSQIVNDFQKGDIAEGYSVSREKKESFPLTVTSAQKNPTAFYLCASSSPRLGDQPQHFGDGTRLSIL.

The rearrangement uses TRBV5-8 and TRBJ2-7; 10 bases fit TRBD2. Germline assignment: CDR1 SGHTS and CDR2 YDEGEE. The CDR3 extends over 14 amino acids. J lost 5 bases, V lost 0 bases, and 2 bases had no gene match. The CDR3: CASSLVGLAHEQYF. In nucleotides, the CDR3 is TGTGCCAGCAGCTTGGTGGGACTAGCGCACGAGCAGTACTTC.

This clone was seen more than once but under ten times. The chain uses TRBV5-4 and TRBJ2-2; 9 bases match TRBD2. The CDR3 is 14 residues long. Germline loops: CDR1 SGHNT, CDR2 YYREEE (reference sequence). Losses at the gene ends were 0 bases for V and 8 bases for J; bases not matched to a gene: 2. The CDR3 bases are TGTGCCAGCAGCTTGGGCCTAGCGGGAGGGGAGCTGTTTTTT. It codes for CASSLGLAGGELFF. Supplemented by reference TRBV5-4 and TRBJ2-2, the full variable domain reads ETGVTQSPTHLIKTRGQQVTLRCSSQSGHNTVSWYQQALGQGPQFIFQYYREEENGRGNFPPRFSGLQFPNYSSELNVNALELDDSALYLCASSLGLAGGELFFGEGSRLTVL.

V gene TRBV27 combines with J gene TRBJ1-5; 9 bases map to TRBD1. The CDR3 is made up of 15 amino acids. CDR1 and CDR2 (germline): MNHEY, SMNVEV (reference sequence). V was clipped by 6 bases and J by 2 bases; unmatched bases: 5. The CDR3, as DNA: TGTGCCAGCAGGGGACAGGGTGGGGGCAATCAGCCCCAGCATTTT. This encodes CASRGQGGGNQPQHF.

This chain connects TRBV5-1 to TRBJ2-7; no clear D. The germline V gene has CDR1 SGHRS and CDR2 YFSETQ. With 1 base removed from V and 0 bases from J, the gap between germline ends came to 14 bases. CDR3 length: 16 amino acids. CDR3: CASSLSYGSPSYEQYF. The CDR3 DNA follows: TGCGCCAGCAGCTTGTCTTACGGCTCCCCCTCCTACGAGCAGTACTTC.

Concerning this clone itself: Additional DNA sequences in this sample encode the identical CDR3. The gene calls are TRBV19 and TRBJ1-5; D unclear. The length of the CDR3 is 15 residues. Germline assignment: CDR1 LNHDA and CDR2 SQIVND (reference sequence). The V end was cut by 4 bases, the J end by 1 base, with 11 bases between. CDR3 DNA: TGTGCCAGTAGTACATGGGGAGGAAGCAATCAGCCCCAGCATTTT. Its translation is CASSTWGGSNQPQHF.

This rearrangement joins TRBV5-1 to TRBJ2-3, with D tentatively TRBD1 (6 bases). Between the trimmed V and J ends, which lost 7 bases and 6 bases, there was a span of 18 bases. The germline CDR1 and CDR2 sequences are SGHRS and YFSETQ. The CDR3 has 14 residues. CDR3 sequence: CASGNRGTTDTQYF. The CDR3, as DNA: TGCGCCAGCGGGAACCGAGGGACAACGGATACGCAGTATTTT. Using reference TRBV5-1 and TRBJ2-3 for the parts outside the CDR3, the full variable domain is KAGVTQTPRYLIKTRGQQVTLSCSPISGHRSVSWYQQTPGQGLQFLFEYFSETQRNKGNFPGRFSGRQFSNSRSEMNVSTLELGDSALYLCASGNRGTTDTQYFGPGTRLTVL.